This T cell receptor beta chain stems from a study of blood T cell repertoires in COVID-19 (dated by TCRdb to about 2020). As for the study more broadly: The collaborator samples originated in the United States, Italy and Spain and spanned the acute and convalescent phases of COVID-19. Where available, HLA class I and class II types were taken from metadata supplied by the sample provider and were not determined by assay-based typing. The prospective study material was composed of cDNA or gDNA derived from T cells, B-cell-depleted T cells, or PBMCs. Nearly every sample came with metadata listing a de-identified subject ID, COVID-19 status, age in years and sex. The dataset comprised deeply sampled blood TCRbeta repertoires from subjects exposed to, actively infected with, or recovered from COVID-19. Samples came from the ongoing ImmuneRACE study (first 160 participants) plus 1,254 subjects from 6 global collaborators. A freely available public database, intended as a resource for researchers studying the immune response to SARS-CoV-2, is where the repertoires were released.

The paper's findings and limits, for the study overall: How much clinical and demographic metadata was included differed by source and by participant, and the metadata was provided uncurated.

In Seattle, one collaborating source enrolled patients while the infection was active and tracked those patients longitudinally over the course of disease. Each collaborating institution followed its own protocols to collect whole blood in K2EDTA tubes. For TCRbeta analysis, collaborators shipped samples in one of three forms: frozen whole blood, isolated PBMCs, or DNA extracted from either of those sample types. CDR1 MNHEY and CDR2 SMNVEV were looked up in the germline V gene (reference sequence). V and J are truncated by 4 bases and 3 bases respectively, leaving an intervening sequence of 9 bases. Counted from cysteine to phenylalanine, this CDR3 has 13 amino acids. The read is trimmed to its CDR3 DNA, 39 bases read in frame from base 1. Concerning this clone: Its antigen is not yet known. No much larger clone exists at a distance of one base, and base qualities are not known.

TCRbeta CDR3 regions were amplified from genomic DNA using the immunoSEQ Assay, a bias-controlled multiplex PCR. The authors' pipeline ran thus. The number of nucleated cells in each sample was estimated by amplification of reference gene primers within the assay. Sequence reads were collapsed and filtered to measure the absolute abundance of every unique TCRbeta CDR3 rearrangement. Productive Simpson clonality was computed per sample as the square root of Simpson's diversity index over productive rearrangements. Here the immuneACCESS table is served through TCRdb, limited to in-frame sequences with V and J called. Missing clones are a known gap in these copies; in checked studies unresolved V genes cover under half, and the rest lacks a known reason. Clonal size and the V and J genes are those of that table, whereas D and trimming came from the DNA. The sample includes approximately 330,000 clones, with approximately 88% observed a single time. The leading ten clones occupy around 8.9% of the sample.

The rearranged segments are TRBV27 and TRBJ1-1, and TRBD1 may be the D gene, going by 5 matching bases. The material sequenced was peripheral blood. This sequence was found in a man between 25 and 39 years old with COVID-19, enrolled during active disease. The CDR3 region: CASSSGLHTEAFF. In nucleotides, the sequence is TGTGCCAGCAGTTCGGGACTGCACACTGAAGCTTTCTTT.